This T cell receptor beta chain came from a study of T cells in Graves' hyperthyroidism and ophthalmopathy. There are a few counts of this clonotype. As yet, its antigen is unknown. Amplification of TCR beta CDR3 regions used RNA as the template. Using the HTBI primer set, a first-round RT-PCR was run on the TCR CDR3. One entry per CDR3 protein results from TCRdb running MiXCR on the multiplex PCR reads. The sample records around 600,000 distinct CDR3 sequences, about 45% being singletons. Uncontrolled infection, other autoimmune disease, pregnancy and lactation each barred patients from inclusion. Diagnosis relied on clinical symptoms, serum thyroxine and TRAb, thyroid ultrasound and orbital computed tomography. Broader study findings: Appearing also in blood were most of the thyroid clonotypes expanded above 0.001. Onset of ophthalmopathy came a median 6.5 months after the model predicted it.

V lost 5 bases, J lost 8 bases, and 15 bases lay in between. Germline loops: CDR1 MNHEY, CDR2 SMNVEV (reference sequence). The CDR3 totals 13 residues. Sequencing input: peripheral blood or thyroid tissue (not recorded which). The clonotype comes from an adult man with Graves' disease, either hyperthyroidism or ophthalmopathy (not recorded which). The chain employs TRBV27 and TRBJ1-2; D gene uncertain. The CDR3 reads CASSPSYIDGYTF. The CDR3 DNA reads TGTGCCAGCAGTCCCTCCTATATCGACGGCTACACCTTC.